This T cell receptor (beta chain) comes out of a study of cytomegalovirus exposure and HLA in healthy donors. Primers: 60 Vbeta forward and 13 Jbeta reverse. Profiling relied on immunoSEQ multiplex PCR, and the TCRdb table lists in-frame clones only, not all of them. This table holds some 190,000 clones, 76% found once. Germline V gene lookup returns CDR1 SGHDT and CDR2 YYEEEE. The CDR3 consists of 15 residues. V gave up 3 bases and J gave up 3 bases; unmatched junction bases: 4. This clone was observed once. The genes are TRBV5-6 and TRBJ2-4; 9 positions match TRBD1. The TCR was taken from a man aged 18 to 29 in good health and CMV-seronegative. The sample comprised PBMCs. CDR3 in DNA: TGTGCCAGCAGCTCTGAGGACAGGGGCAAAAACATTCAGTACTTC. Protein product: CASSSEDRGKNIQYF.